A single T cell receptor beta chain is shown here with its context. As handled by the study authors: Cell counts per sample came from amplifying reference gene primers. Produced via immunoSEQ multiplex PCR; TCRdb's table is partial and in-frame only. The V and J calls and clone size were taken over from that table, and D and trimming were inferred from the DNA. The table lists a few hundred thousand clones, nearly 90% of them singletons, with 4.5% to 7% in the top ten. Trimming took 1 base from V and 8 from J, leaving 8 bases between them. Germline V gene sequence: CDR1 GTSNPN, CDR2 SVGIG (reference sequence). This CDR3 comprises 11 residues. The entry originates in a study of blood T cell repertoires in COVID-19.

The sequence derives from a woman under 40 who had recovered from COVID-19. The sample taken for sequencing was PBMCs or T cells enriched from blood (not recorded which). V is TRBV30 and J is TRBJ1-2; D remains unclear. The chain's CDR3 is CAWSDRRGYTF. The DNA for the CDR3 is TGTGCCTGGAGTGACAGAAGGGGCTACACCTTC.